What follows are 28 T cell receptor beta chains derived from one specimen sequenced in a study of blood T cells in healthy people across ages. The use of a sample-barcoded 5' primer and a J-beta primer mix characterized a second PCR of roughly 7 to 11 cycles. TCRdb called the 5' RACE reads again in MiXCR, with one record for every CDR3 protein. The sample consists of hundreds of thousands of distinct CDR3 sequences, around 25% of them appearing once. These same data were also listed under a study on T cells of mothers and their children.

Sequencing used blood. These receptors all come from a boy aged 5-17 years in good health.

This clonotype occurred a few times. The J gene is TRBJ2-5, the V gene TRBV20-1; 9 bases align to TRBD2. CDR1 and CDR2 (germline): DFQATT, SNEGSKA (reference sequence). The junction had 2 bases not matched to a gene; V was cut back by 0 bases and J by 9 bases. The CDR3 is made up of 12 amino acids. The CDR3 coding sequence is TGCAGTGCTAGAGAGGCGGGGGGGCCCCAGTACTTC. This gives the protein CSAREAGGPQYF.

About this clonotype: At one of its ends the junction is not consistent with the germline gene, which may arise from a read error. The chain joins TRBV12-5 to TRBJ1-1, with TRBD1 matching 7 bases. CDR3 length equals 14 residues. Germline CDR1 LGHNT, CDR2 FRNRAP. The CDR3: CASGPGQRNTEAFF. CDR3 DNA: TGTGCTAGTGGTCCGGGACAGAGGAACACCGAAGCTTTCTTT.

The rearrangement joins TRBV7-6 to TRBJ2-5; a possible D gene is TRBD1 (7 bases). The end of the DNA fits TRBJ2-1 better, so the J call may be wrong. The CDR3 has 14 residues. Per the germline V gene, CDR1 is SGHVS and CDR2 is FNYEAQ. CDR3 in DNA: TGTGCCAGCAGCTTAGGACAGGGAGGAGGGGAGCAGTTCTTC. Protein: CASSLGQGGGEQFF.

V usage is TRBV7-9 and J usage is TRBJ2-5; D is perhaps TRBD2 (7 bases). The germline V gene has CDR1 SEHNR and CDR2 FQNEAQ (reference sequence). The CDR3 contains 15 residues. The V end lost 0 bases, the J end lost 5 bases, and 13 bases lay between the germline ends. The CDR3 DNA follows: TGTGCCAGCAGCTTAGCCGGGGGGCGAGAGGAGACCCAGTACTTC. Its protein product is CASSLAGGREETQYF.

The sample holds a few counts of this clonotype. The chain combines TRBV13 with TRBJ1-1, with D possibly TRBD1 on 5 matching bases. Germline lookup yields CDR1 PRHDT and CDR2 FYEKMQ (reference sequence). V dropped 4 bases and J dropped 11 bases, with 11 bases sitting between them. There are 11 residues in the CDR3. CDR3 bases: TGTGCCAGCAGCTCAGGGAGTGGGGCTTTCTTT. This sequence encodes CASSSGSGAFF.

CDR3 bases: TGTGCCAGCAGCTTTAGCGGGGGCCCTAGCACAGATACGCAGTATTTT. Translating gives CASSFSGGPSTDTQYF. The chain carries TRBV11-2 and TRBJ2-3; 9 positions agree with TRBD2. The CDR3 is made up of 16 amino acids. After removal of 3 bases from V and 0 bases from J, the junction contained 4 bases not matched to a gene. Germline V gives CDR1 SGHAT, CDR2 FQNNGV.

V gene TRBV18 combines with J gene TRBJ2-3; TRBD2 matches at 12 bases. CDR3 size: 13 residues. With V trimmed by 9 bases and J by 5 bases, 3 bases remained unmatched. The germline V gene encodes CDR1 KGHSH and CDR2 LQKENI. The DNA of the CDR3 is TGTGCCAGTCGACTAGCGGGAGAAGATACGCAGTATTTT. It codes for CASRLAGEDTQYF.

There are a few counts of this clonotype. The chain is built from TRBV9 and TRBJ1-1, with D hard to call. Trimming removed 3 bases at V and 3 bases at J, with 12 bases between. The CDR3 contains 14 residues. Germline V gene data show CDR1 as SGDLS and CDR2 as YYNGEE. For the CDR3, the DNA is TGTGCCAGCAGCGAAACTGAGATTTACACTGAAGCTTTCTTT. Its protein product is CASSETEIYTEAFF.

This clonotype turned up a few times. The rearrangement links TRBV28 to TRBJ2-3, with D uncertain. The CDR3 has 15 residues. Germline values: CDR1 MDHEN, CDR2 SYDVKM. Trimming shortened V by 7 bases and J by 3 bases, and 17 bases separated the two germline ends. CDR3 residues: CASTPPVGPTDTQYF. Here the CDR3 DNA reads TGTGCCAGCACCCCTCCGGTCGGGCCTACAGATACGCAGTATTTT.

This chain connects TRBV29-1 to TRBJ2-2; 9 bases map to TRBD2. Trimming took 4 bases from V and 0 from J; bases not matched to a gene: 3. The CDR3 sequence is 15 residues long. The germline gives CDR1 SQVTM, CDR2 ANQGSEA. As DNA, the CDR3 is TGCAGCGTTGGCGGGACTAGCCCGAACACCGGGGAGCTGTTTTTT. This sequence encodes CSVGGTSPNTGELFF.

This sequence joins TRBV5-1 and TRBJ2-3, with TRBD2 matching over 12 bases. V dropped 0 bases and J dropped 1; count of bases not matched to a gene: 6. The length of the CDR3 is 18 residues. Germline CDR1 SGHRS, CDR2 YFSETQ. This CDR3 reads CASSLAPSGGAGTDTQYF. CDR3 nucleotides: TGCGCCAGCAGCTTGGCTCCTAGCGGGGGGGCTGGCACAGATACGCAGTATTTT.

The chain links TRBV7-9 to TRBJ2-5, with D perhaps given as TRBD1 or TRBD2 (5 bases each). The CDR3 is 15 amino acids. V lost 2 bases, J lost 3 bases, and 13 bases lay in between. Germline V lookup: CDR1 SEHNR, CDR2 FQNEAQ (reference sequence). The CDR3 loop reads CASSLRGRAEETQYF. The CDR3 DNA follows: TGTGCCAGCAGCTTAAGGGGACGGGCAGAAGAGACCCAGTACTTC.

The chain carries TRBV20-1 and TRBJ2-1; 7 bases align to TRBD2. CDR1 is DFQATT, CDR2 SNEGSKA, per germline (reference sequence). There are 17 residues in the CDR3. The V segment lost 3 bases and the J segment 4 bases; nucleotides outside the gene matches: 15. CDR3 protein: CSASSAGAPLGYNEQFF. In DNA form, the CDR3 reads TGCAGTGCTAGTAGCGCGGGAGCGCCCTTGGGGTACAATGAGCAGTTCTTC.

This sequence joins TRBV3-1 and TRBJ2-7; D remains ambiguous. Germline-derived CDR1 and CDR2 are LGHDT and YNNKEL (reference sequence). The CDR3 runs to 14 residues. The V gene lost 1 base and the J gene lost 3 bases, with 10 bases spanning the gap. The CDR3: CASSQGVRGYEQYF. As DNA, the CDR3 is TGTGCCAGCAGCCAAGGAGTAAGAGGCTACGAGCAGTACTTC.

This clonotype has only a few counts. V usage is TRBV7-3 and J usage is TRBJ2-5; TRBD2 might be the D (5 bases). TRBJ2-1 matches the DNA end more closely, so the J call is doubtful. The CDR3 spans 13 residues. CDR1 is SGHTA and CDR2 is FQGTGA in the germline V gene. The CDR3 spells CASSLMGDNEQFF. The CDR3 region has the DNA TGTGCCAGCAGCTTAATGGGAGACAATGAGCAGTTCTTC.

The chain recombines TRBV9 with TRBJ1-5; D is ambiguous. From germline, CDR1 is SGDLS and CDR2 YYNGEE. The CDR3 is made up of 15 amino acids. V lost 4 bases, J lost 4 bases, and 15 bases lay in between. CDR3 sequence: CASSYEGRVNQPQHF. CDR3 in DNA: TGTGCCAGCAGCTACGAAGGGAGGGTAAATCAGCCCCAGCATTTT.

The CDR3 loop reads CAISGNKNSYEQYF. CDR3 sequence (DNA): TGTGCCATCAGTGGCAACAAGAATTCCTACGAGCAGTACTTC. This chain uses TRBV10-3 with TRBJ2-7, with D uncertain. CDR1 is ENHRY and CDR2 is SYGVKD in the germline V gene. V was pared by 4 bases and J by 1 base, with 11 bases between. The CDR3 spans 14 residues.

This clonotype was picked up a small number of times. The chain is built from TRBV1 and TRBJ1-1; the table's D call, TRBD1, was not checked against the DNA. TRBV1 is a recognized pseudogene. The CDR3 extends over 17 amino acids. The CDR3: CTSSQVRDRGHNFEAFF. In nucleotides, the CDR3 is TGCACCAGCAGCCAAGTACGTGACAGGGGTCACAACTTCGAAGCTTTCTTT.

V usage is TRBV2 and J usage is TRBJ2-1; D assignment may be TRBD1 or TRBD2 (6 bases each). Trimming stripped 8 bases from V and 2 bases from J, with 16 bases between. The CDR3 has 15 residues. CDR1 SNHLY and CDR2 FYNNEI come from the germline V gene. The CDR3 DNA reads TGTGCCAGCCCCCACAGGGACTTACCCTACAATGAGCAGTTCTTC. Translation: CASPHRDLPYNEQFF.

This clonotype was counted between two and nine times. The chain uses TRBV7-9 and TRBJ2-6; TRBD1 matches 7 bases. The CDR3 spans 16 residues. V was pared by 6 bases and J by 2 bases, with 7 bases of the junction left unmatched. Germline loops: CDR1 SEHNR, CDR2 FQNEAQ (reference sequence). The CDR3, as DNA: TGTGCCAGCAGTTCCTACAGGGGCACTGGGGCCAACGTCCTGACTTTC. It is translated as CASSSYRGTGANVLTF.

This clonotype has just a few counts. The rearrangement uses TRBV5-1 and TRBJ1-4; TRBD1 might be the D (6 bases). Looked up from germline, CDR1 is SGHRS and CDR2 is YFSETQ. V was pared by 4 bases and J by 3 bases, with 10 bases between. The CDR3 has 14 residues. The CDR3 spells CASSPRGANEKLFF. The DNA for the CDR3 is TGCGCCAGCAGCCCGAGGGGGGCTAATGAAAAACTGTTTTTT.

In this sample, this clonotype turned up a few times. This chain uses TRBV29-1 with TRBJ2-3, with TRBD1 as a possible D gene (6 bases). Per germline, CDR1 SQVTM and CDR2 ANQGSEA. CDR3 size: 14 residues. The V and J ends lost 5 bases and 1 base respectively, with 13 bases between them. DNA of the CDR3: TGCAGCGTTAAGGACAGTTTCGGCACAGATACGCAGTATTTT. Translation: CSVKDSFGTDTQYF.

This clonotype was detected only once. V is TRBV12-3 or TRBV12-4 and J is TRBJ2-2; a possible D gene is TRBD2 (6 bases). The CDR3 contains 21 residues. Trimming removed 5 bases at V and 4 bases at J, with 32 bases between. The CDR3 protein is CASSISGETATITAGTGELFF. The DNA for the CDR3 is TGTGCCAGCAGTATTAGCGGCGAGACTGCAACAATTACGGCGGGCACCGGGGAGCTGTTTTTT.

The rearrangement joins TRBV7-2 to TRBJ2-6; D gene uncertain. The CDR3 is 16 amino acids. The ends were cut back, 1 base at V and 0 bases at J, with 7 bases in the middle. Germline CDR1 SGHTA, CDR2 FQGNSA. CDR3 in DNA: TGTGCCAGCAGCTTAGTTCCACTCTCTGGGGCCAACGTCCTGACTTTC. This gives the protein CASSLVPLSGANVLTF. Complete variable domain (other parts from reference TRBV7-2 and TRBJ2-6): GAGVSQSPSNKVTEKGKDVELRCDPISGHTALYWYRQSLGQGLEFLIYFQGNSAPDKSGLPSDRFSAERTGGSVSTLTIQRTQQEDSAVYLCASSLVPLSGANVLTFGAGSRLTVL.

This clonotype was seen at least ten times. J is TRBJ2-5 and V is TRBV29-1; D ambiguous. The CDR3 totals 12 residues. With 4 bases removed from V and 0 bases from J, the gap between germline ends came to 6 bases. Germline V gene lookup returns CDR1 SQVTM and CDR2 ANQGSEA. The CDR3 loop is CSVALYQETQYF. The CDR3 region has the DNA TGCAGCGTTGCCTTGTACCAAGAGACCCAGTACTTC.

This clonotype was observed a handful of times. This sequence joins TRBV3-1 and TRBJ2-1; D uncertain. TRBJ2-7 explains the end of the DNA better; the J call may be wrong. The germline V gene has CDR1 LGHDT and CDR2 YNNKEL (reference sequence). This CDR3 has 15 residues. The CDR3 sequence: CASSQDIPSSYEQYF. DNA of the CDR3: TGTGCCAGCAGCCAAGATATCCCATCCTCCTACGAGCAGTACTTC.

The rearrangement joins TRBV9 to TRBJ1-1; maybe TRBD1 (5 bases). CDR1 and CDR2 (germline): SGDLS, YYNGEE. The V end was cut by 4 bases, the J end by 6 bases, with 13 bases between. This CDR3 has 13 residues. The CDR3 spells CASSPPQTAEAFF. CDR3 DNA sequence: TGTGCCAGCAGCCCGCCCCAGACAGCTGAAGCTTTCTTT. The whole variable domain, filled in from reference TRBV9 and TRBJ1-1, reads DSGVTQTPKHLITATGQRVTLRCSPRSGDLSVYWYQQSLDQGLQFLIQYYNGEERAKGNILERFSAQQFPDLHSELNLSSLELGDSALYFCASSPPQTAEAFFGQGTRLTVV.

The sample holds a few counts of this clonotype. The rearrangement uses TRBV20-1 and TRBJ2-5, with D possibly being TRBD1 or TRBD2 (5 bases each). Germline lookup yields CDR1 DFQATT and CDR2 SNEGSKA (reference sequence). This CDR3 spans 13 amino acids. The V end lost 3 bases, the J end lost 2 bases, and 10 bases lay between the germline ends. CDR3 region: CSARPGPQETQYF. DNA for the CDR3: TGCAGTGCTAGGCCGGGACCTCAAGAGACCCAGTACTTC.